This T cell receptor beta chain was profiled in a study of T cell clonality in common variable immunodeficiency. Study observations and caveats: Compared with controls, CVID subjects had fewer shared TCRbeta clones. Common variable immunodeficiency TCR beta sequences reportedly had fewer deletions and N-nucleotide insertions.

Caucasian heritage predominated among both patients and controls. Donors gave roughly 5 to 9 ml heparinized peripheral whole blood. TCRdb's table, derived via immunoSEQ multiplex PCR, lists solely in-frame clones and lacks some. The sample has 30,000 to 45,000 clones, none seen only once. This clone was seen repeatedly, ten times or more. Its antigen remains unknown. Sequencing ends 3 residues short of the CDR3 end; the germline J gene provides the rest. V was clipped by 0 bases and J by 1 base, with 7 bases between them. Germline V gene lookup returns CDR1 LGHDT and CDR2 YNNKEL (reference sequence). The CDR3 runs to 14 residues.

This chain links TRBV3-1 (or the pseudogene TRBV3-2) with TRBJ2-7; D gene ambiguous. This clonotype was sampled from a person aged 18-70 years in good health. Input material: peripheral blood mononuclear cells. The CDR3 spells CASSQDLKSYEQYF. CDR3 DNA, as far as it was read: TGTGCCAGCAGCCAAGATCTTAAATCCTACGAG.